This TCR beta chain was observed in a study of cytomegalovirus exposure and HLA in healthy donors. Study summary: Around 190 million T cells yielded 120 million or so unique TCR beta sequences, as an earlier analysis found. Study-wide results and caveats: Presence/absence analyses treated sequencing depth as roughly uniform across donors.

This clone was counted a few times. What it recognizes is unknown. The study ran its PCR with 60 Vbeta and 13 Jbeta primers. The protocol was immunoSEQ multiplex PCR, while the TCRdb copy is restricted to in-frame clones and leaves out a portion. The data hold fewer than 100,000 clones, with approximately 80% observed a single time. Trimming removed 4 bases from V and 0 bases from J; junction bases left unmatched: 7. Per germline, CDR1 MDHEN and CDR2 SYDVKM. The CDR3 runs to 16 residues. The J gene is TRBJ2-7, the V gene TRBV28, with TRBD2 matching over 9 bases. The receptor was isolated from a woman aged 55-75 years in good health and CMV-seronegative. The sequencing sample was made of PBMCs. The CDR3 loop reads CASSSQTAGGSYEQYF. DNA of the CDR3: TGTGCCAGCAGTTCACAGACAGCGGGGGGCTCCTACGAGCAGTACTTC.